These 20 T cell receptor beta chains were sequenced from one sample in a study of CD8 T cells in Susac syndrome. An amount of RNA that ranged from about 0.45 to 1 ug was reverse transcribed with random hexamers. Via MiXCR, TCRdb re-called the immunoSEQ multiplex PCR reads, giving one row per CDR3 protein. The sample shows around 130,000 distinct CDR3 sequences, 90% to 95% of them seen only once. Specimen: CD4+ T cells from PBMCs. These receptors all come from a human donor in good health.

The chain links TRBV16 to TRBJ2-7; the D is unclear. The CDR3 has 12 amino acids. Trimming shortened V by 0 bases and J by 4 bases, and 4 bases separated the two germline ends. The V gene's germline CDR1 is KGHSY and CDR2 FQNENV. CDR3 loop: CASSQSRYEQYF. The CDR3 DNA reads as TGTGCCAGCAGCCAATCCCGTTACGAGCAGTACTTC. The whole variable domain, remainder taken from reference TRBV16 and TRBJ2-7, is GEEVAQTPKHLVRGEGQKAKLYCAPIKGHSYVFWYQQVLKNEFKFLISFQNENVFDETGMPKERFSAKCLPNSPCSLEIQATKLEDSAVYFCASSQSRYEQYFGPGTRLTVT.

The gene calls are TRBV2 and TRBJ1-4, with D possibly matching TRBD1 (6 bases). Germline values: CDR1 SNHLY, CDR2 FYNNEI. This CDR3 is built from 13 residues. Trimming shortened V by 11 bases and J by 8 bases, and 18 bases separated the two germline ends. The CDR3 sequence is CAGVGTRGEKLFF. The CDR3 bases are TGTGCCGGGGTCGGGACGAGGGGGGAAAAACTGTTTTTT.

The J gene is TRBJ2-1, the V gene TRBV7-9; D is uncertain. Trimming cost V 7 bases and J 7 bases, with 17 bases left between them. The CDR3 has 14 amino acids. In germline, CDR1 is SEHNR, CDR2 FQNEAQ (reference sequence). The CDR3: CASIRAQIQNEQFF. CDR3 bases: TGTGCCAGCATAAGGGCCCAGATTCAGAATGAGCAGTTCTTC.

The V gene is TRBV6-1, the J gene TRBJ2-7; 7 nucleotides agree with TRBD1. The V gene end was trimmed by 2 bases and the J gene end by 5 bases; junction bases not matched to a gene: 12. The CDR3 runs to 16 residues. Germline lookup yields CDR1 MNHNS and CDR2 SASEGT. CDR3 nucleotides: TGTGCCAGCAGTGAATCGACAGGGAATTCGGTCGACGAGCAGTACTTC. It translates to CASSESTGNSVDEQYF.

V and J are TRBV30 and TRBJ2-2; unclear D gene. Germline CDR1 reads GTSNPN; CDR2 reads SVGIG (reference sequence). This CDR3 region has 14 residues. V lost 4 bases, J lost 2 bases, and 11 bases lay in between. In nucleotides, the CDR3 is TGTGCCTGGACCCGGACCTTTAACACCGGGGAGCTGTTTTTT. It specifies CAWTRTFNTGELFF.

The chain carries TRBV6-1 and TRBJ2-7, with 10 bases aligning to TRBD1. CDR1 is MNHNS and CDR2 is SASEGT in the germline V gene. The V gene end was trimmed by 6 bases and the J gene end by 4 bases; junction bases not matched to a gene: 12. There are 16 residues in the CDR3. The CDR3 nucleotides read TGTGCCAGCAGACCGACGACCGGGACAGGGGATTACGAGCAGTACTTC. Encoded protein: CASRPTTGTGDYEQYF.

The V and J genes are TRBV7-9 and TRBJ2-1, with 14 nucleotides matching TRBD2. With V trimmed by 3 bases and J by 9 bases, 4 bases remained unmatched. The CDR3 has 15 residues. Germline V gene lookup returns CDR1 SEHNR and CDR2 FQNEAQ (reference sequence). This CDR3 reads CASSLGLAGEGEQFF. Here the CDR3 DNA reads TGTGCCAGCAGCTTGGGACTAGCGGGAGAAGGTGAGCAGTTCTTC.

This chain links TRBV28 with TRBJ1-5; no definite D call. Trimming removed 3 bases from V and 0 bases from J, with 6 bases in between. CDR3 length: 14 residues. CDR1 is MDHEN, CDR2 SYDVKM, per germline. CDR3 residues: CASSFQSSNQPQHF. CDR3 nucleotide sequence: TGTGCCAGCAGTTTTCAGTCTAGCAATCAGCCCCAGCATTTT.

The rearrangement links TRBV12-3 or TRBV12-4 to TRBJ1-1, with a weak D call TRBD1 (6 bases). Trimming cost V 6 bases and J 0 bases, with 14 bases left between them. The CDR3 loop spans 15 amino acids. CDR3 in amino acids: CASRLRGGMNTEAFF. CDR3 coding DNA: TGTGCCAGCAGGCTCAGGGGAGGGATGAACACTGAAGCTTTCTTT.

The V gene is TRBV27, the J gene TRBJ1-5; TRBD1 aligns across 8 bases. CDR1 is MNHEY and CDR2 is SMNVEV in the germline V gene (reference sequence). The CDR3 has 17 residues. V was pared by 5 bases and J by 0 bases, with 9 bases of the junction left unmatched. CDR3 protein: CASSPDRELYSNQPQHF. The CDR3 DNA follows: TGTGCCAGCAGTCCGGACAGGGAACTCTATAGCAATCAGCCCCAGCATTTT.

V usage is TRBV2 and J usage is TRBJ2-2; D ambiguous. CDR1 and CDR2 from the germline V gene are SNHLY and FYNNEI. V lost 7 bases and J lost 1, with 10 bases in between. The CDR3 sequence is 14 residues long. CDR3 nucleotide sequence: TGTGCCAGCACCGTGACCGGGAACACCGGGGAGCTGTTTTTT. Translation gives CASTVTGNTGELFF.

The V call is TRBV18, the J call TRBJ2-7, with TRBD1 matching over 10 bases. With 4 bases clipped from V and 6 bases from J, the junction kept 3 bases outside the gene matches. The CDR3 sequence is 13 residues long. Germline CDR1 reads KGHSH; CDR2 reads LQKENI. The CDR3 sequence: CASSRRTGGEQYF. For the CDR3, the DNA is TGTGCCAGCTCACGGAGGACAGGGGGCGAGCAGTACTTC.

The chain links TRBV5-1 to TRBJ2-1, with D perhaps given as TRBD1 or TRBD2 (5 bases each). V lost 2 bases to trimming and J lost 10 bases, with 16 bases between them. The CDR3 is 14 amino acids. CDR1 is SGHRS, CDR2 YFSETQ, per germline. This CDR3 reads CASSFEGRNREQFF. The DNA of the CDR3 is TGCGCCAGCAGCTTCGAGGGTCGGAACAGGGAGCAGTTCTTC.

CDR3 in DNA: TGTGCCAGCAGTTTATCGGGACGGAGCAATCAGCCCCAGCATTTT. Amino acids: CASSLSGRSNQPQHF. This rearrangement joins TRBV27 to TRBJ1-5; weak D call: TRBD1 (5 bases). The CDR3 runs to 15 residues. Germline CDR1 MNHEY, CDR2 SMNVEV (reference sequence). The V and J ends lost 0 bases and 1 base respectively, with 7 bases between them.

The CDR3 here is CATHAAAARPGNTIYF. The CDR3 DNA reads as TGTGCCACCCATGCGGCGGCGGCACGGCCTGGAAACACCATATATTTT. The V and J genes are TRBV19 and TRBJ1-3, with no clear D. Trimming stripped 10 bases from V and 2 bases from J, with 21 bases between. The CDR3 sequence is 16 residues long. Germline V lookup: CDR1 LNHDA, CDR2 SQIVND (reference sequence).

V gene TRBV28 combines with J gene TRBJ2-3; 11 positions match TRBD1. Germline V lookup: CDR1 MDHEN, CDR2 SYDVKM. The CDR3 length is 16 residues. Germline trimming cut 5 bases from V and 4 bases from J; bases unmatched to any gene: 8. The CDR3 sequence: CASSPWTGGLADTQYF. CDR3 bases: TGTGCCAGCAGTCCATGGACAGGGGGCTTAGCAGATACGCAGTATTTT.

The CDR3 bases are TGTGCCAGCAGTCGGGGCGCTAGCGGGAGCTCCTACGAGCAGTACTTC. Its protein product is CASSRGASGSSYEQYF. V gene TRBV6-1 combines with J gene TRBJ2-7; 10 nucleotides match TRBD2. Germline V gene data show CDR1 as MNHNS and CDR2 as SASEGT. This CDR3 comprises 16 residues. The V gene end was trimmed by 5 bases and the J gene end by 0 bases; junction bases not matched to a gene: 7.

The chain employs TRBV30 and TRBJ2-7, with D uncertain. V lost 3 bases, J lost 5 bases, and 8 bases lay in between. The CDR3 length is 11 residues. Germline V CDR1 and CDR2: GTSNPN, SVGIG (reference sequence). CDR3 nucleotides: TGTGCCTGGAGGTGGTGGGACGAGCAGTACTTC. This encodes CAWRWWDEQYF.

The chain uses TRBV15 and TRBJ2-1; 10 positions agree with TRBD2. CDR1 and CDR2 (germline): LNHNV, YYDKDF (reference sequence). This CDR3 has 16 amino acids. The V gene end was trimmed by 0 bases and the J gene end by 10 bases; junction bases not matched to a gene: 9. CDR3 loop: CATSRDLASGSEEQFF. The DNA for the CDR3 is TGTGCCACCAGCAGAGATTTGGCTAGCGGGAGTGAGGAGCAGTTCTTC.

CDR3 sequence: CSAFRGRVSNQPQHF. CDR3 nucleotide sequence: TGCAGTGCTTTCAGGGGTCGAGTAAGCAATCAGCCCCAGCATTTT. The chain combines TRBV20-1 with TRBJ1-5; possible D gene TRBD1, 6 bases. The V end lost 5 bases, the J end lost 1 base, and 15 bases lay between the germline ends. CDR1 and CDR2 (germline): DFQATT, SNEGSKA (reference sequence). CDR3 size: 15 residues.